The sequence of this T cell receptor beta chain was determined in a study of PD-1 blockade in classical Hodgkin lymphoma (dated by TCRdb to about 2020). Broadly, across the study: Nivolumab dosing was 3 mg/kg intravenously every 2 weeks, continuing until either disease progression or unacceptable toxicity. The study used TCR beta sequencing and CyTOF to define a peripheral blood immune signature of response to PD-1 blockade in classical Hodgkin lymphoma.

The study at large found these results: Newly diagnosed patients were reported to have lower baseline TCR diversity than healthy donors, and relapsed/refractory patients were reported to have lower baseline TCR diversity still. By C4D1, a significant rise was seen in CD4+ TCR diversity but not in CD8+ TCR diversity (p=0.0027 vs p=0.16), and the rise was most apparent among complete responders (p=0.02). Trial patients with a complete response had baseline diversity similar to that of newly diagnosed patients, while partial responders and progressors had significantly lower diversity. Patients starting nivolumab less than 1 year after ASCT had lower diversity and were excluded from later analyses to avoid confounding by immune reconstitution. The study covered only a single clinical trial cohort, and the causes of the repertoire differences, possibly disease activity or prior therapy, were still not defined.

This specimen's time point label, interpreted: cycle 1 day 1 (C1D1), immediately before nivolumab initiation. Every trial patient had relapsed after autologous stem cell transplantation, and cohorts A, B and C differed in prior brentuximab vedotin exposure. A total of approximately 51 patients with relapsed/refractory classical Hodgkin lymphoma made up the trial cohort, and each patient's best overall response was complete response, partial response or progressive disease. Single-agent nivolumab was administered to trial patients in the multi-cohort phase II CheckMate 205 trial. An independent review committee assessed best overall response using the 2007 International Working Group response criteria. Trial PBMCs were collected just before the start of nivolumab (C1D1) and during therapy at cycle 2 day 1 and cycle 4 day 1. Peripheral blood was collected in 8 mL Vacutainer Cell Preparation Tubes, from which PBMCs were isolated by centrifugation and then cryopreserved.

Between the V and J ends, shortened by 10 bases and 5 bases respectively, the junction contains 9 bases. The CDR3 starts with the cysteine, ends with the phenylalanine, and has 11 residues. Solely the CDR3 DNA is kept, with 33 bases framed from the first base. Via the germline V gene (reference sequence), CDR1 is LNHDA and CDR2 SQIVND. Genomic DNA was extracted with the Qiagen DNeasy kit from unsorted PBMCs and from negatively selected CD4+ and CD8+ fractions. Using primers that anneal to V and J segments, immunoSEQ multiplex PCR amplified the TCR beta CDR3 regions. A synthetic immune receptor repertoire was used to minimize amplification bias, and remaining bias was computationally removed after sequencing. Concerning the study's data processing: Repertoire diversity was quantified as the Shannon entropy index using custom Python scripts. Unsorted, CD4+ and CD8+ repertoires were analyzed separately, except in combined analyses where CD4+ and CD8+ sequences were merged in silico. A clone was considered expanded if an increase in frequency of at least 2-fold after treatment relative to C1D1 was found, and a pseudocount of 0.5 was applied to clones undetected at baseline. Clones with 0 or 1 copy at C1D1 were classified as singleton clones, and clones with 2 or more copies were classified as non-singleton clones. Clones expanded in unsorted samples were assigned a CD4+, CD8+ or unknown annotation through matching of protein sequences in sorted samples from the same patient. Diversity changes from C1D1 to C4D1 were tested in paired samples using Wilcoxon tests. Here the immuneACCESS table is served through TCRdb, limited to in-frame sequences with V and J called. Missing clones are a known gap in these copies; in checked studies unresolved V genes cover under half, and the rest lacks a known reason. V and J calls and clone size follow that table, whereas D and trimming were derived from the DNA. This sample is represented by under 100,000 clones; over 80% of them were singletons. The ten largest clones take up 12% of the sample.

As for this clone: Its antigen is not yet known. Base qualities are not provided; no much larger clone lies one nucleotide away.

The rearrangement joined TRBV19 to TRBJ1-5; the D gene lacks a confident call. The sample consisted of peripheral blood mononuclear cells (PBMCs), taken at baseline. The TCR comes from a human donor with classical Hodgkin lymphoma. The CDR3 reads as follows: CATGEDQPQHF. The sequenced DNA: TGTGCCACCGGGGAGGATCAGCCCCAGCATTTT.